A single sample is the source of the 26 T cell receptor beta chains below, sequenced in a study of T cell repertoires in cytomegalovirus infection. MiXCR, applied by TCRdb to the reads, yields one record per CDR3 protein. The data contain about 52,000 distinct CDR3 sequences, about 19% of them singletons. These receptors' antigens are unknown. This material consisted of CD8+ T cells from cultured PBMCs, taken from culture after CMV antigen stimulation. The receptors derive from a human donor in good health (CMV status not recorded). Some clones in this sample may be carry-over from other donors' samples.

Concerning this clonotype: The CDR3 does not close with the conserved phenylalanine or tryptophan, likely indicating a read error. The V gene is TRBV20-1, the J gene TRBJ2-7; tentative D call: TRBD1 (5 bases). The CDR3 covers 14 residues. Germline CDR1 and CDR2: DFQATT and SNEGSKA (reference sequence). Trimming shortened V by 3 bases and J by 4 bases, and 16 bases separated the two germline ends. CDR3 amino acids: CSASPPQVLYEQYL. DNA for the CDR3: TGCAGTGCTAGTCCCCCACAGGTTCTATACGAGCAGTACTTG.

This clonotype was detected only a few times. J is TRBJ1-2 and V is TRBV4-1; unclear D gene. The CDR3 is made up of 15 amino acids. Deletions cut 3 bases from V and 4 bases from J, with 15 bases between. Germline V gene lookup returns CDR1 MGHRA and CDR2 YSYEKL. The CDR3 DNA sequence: TGCGCCAGCAGCCACCCACAAATAACGGGCTATGGCTACACCTTC. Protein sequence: CASSHPQITGYGYTF.

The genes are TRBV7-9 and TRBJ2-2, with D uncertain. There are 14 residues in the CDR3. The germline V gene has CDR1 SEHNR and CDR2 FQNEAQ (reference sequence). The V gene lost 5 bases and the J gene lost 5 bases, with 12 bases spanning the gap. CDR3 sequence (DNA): TGTGCCAGCAGCCGAGCAGGTTGGACCGGGGAGCTGTTTTTT. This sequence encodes CASSRAGWTGELFF.

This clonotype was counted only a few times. The CDR3 bases are TGTGCCAGCAGTTTGGGACAGGGAGCTTTCACAGATACGCAGTATTTT. Translating it yields CASSLGQGAFTDTQYF. The chain links TRBV6-6 to TRBJ2-3, with TRBD1 matching over 9 bases. Trimming cost V 4 bases and J 2 bases; bases outside gene matches: 7. The CDR3 sequence is 16 residues long. CDR1 and CDR2 (germline): MNHNY, SVGAGI (reference sequence).

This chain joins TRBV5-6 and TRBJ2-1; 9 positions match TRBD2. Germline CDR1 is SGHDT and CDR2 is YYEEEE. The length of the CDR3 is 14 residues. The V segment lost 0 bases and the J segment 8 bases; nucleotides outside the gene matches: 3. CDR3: CASSLGLAVHEQFF. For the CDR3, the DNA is TGTGCCAGCAGCTTGGGACTAGCGGTCCATGAGCAGTTCTTC. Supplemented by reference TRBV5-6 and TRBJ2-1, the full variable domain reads DAGVTQSPTHLIKTRGQQVTLRCSPKSGHDTVSWYQQALGQGPQFIFQYYEEEERQRGNFPDRFSGHQFPNYSSELNVNALLLGDSALYLCASSLGLAVHEQFFGPGTRLTVL.

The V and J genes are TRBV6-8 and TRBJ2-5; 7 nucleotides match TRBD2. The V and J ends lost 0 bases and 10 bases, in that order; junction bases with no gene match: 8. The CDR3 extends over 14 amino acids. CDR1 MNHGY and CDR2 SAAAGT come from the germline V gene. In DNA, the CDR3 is TGTGCCAGCAGTTACTCCCAGCGGGGCTTAGACCAGTACTTC. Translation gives CASSYSQRGLDQYF.

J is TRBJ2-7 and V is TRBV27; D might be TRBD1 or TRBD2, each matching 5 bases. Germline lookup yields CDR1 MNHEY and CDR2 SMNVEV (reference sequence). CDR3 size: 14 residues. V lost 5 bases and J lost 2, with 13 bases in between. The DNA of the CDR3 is TGTGCCAGCAGTCCCCGACAGACTACCTACGAGCAGTACTTC. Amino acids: CASSPRQTTYEQYF.

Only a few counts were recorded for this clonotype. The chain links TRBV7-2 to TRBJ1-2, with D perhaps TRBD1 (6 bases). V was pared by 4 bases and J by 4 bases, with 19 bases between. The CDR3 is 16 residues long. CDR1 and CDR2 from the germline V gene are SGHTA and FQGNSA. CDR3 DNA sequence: TGTGCCAGCAGCTCCCCTAATTGGGACAAGGGCTATGGCTACACCTTC. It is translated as CASSSPNWDKGYGYTF.

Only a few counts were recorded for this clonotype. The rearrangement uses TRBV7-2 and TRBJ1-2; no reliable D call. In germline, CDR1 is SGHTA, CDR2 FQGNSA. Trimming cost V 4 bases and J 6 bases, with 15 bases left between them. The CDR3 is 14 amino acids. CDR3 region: CASSSSGTAHGYTF. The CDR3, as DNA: TGTGCCAGCAGCTCCTCCGGCACGGCGCATGGCTACACCTTC.

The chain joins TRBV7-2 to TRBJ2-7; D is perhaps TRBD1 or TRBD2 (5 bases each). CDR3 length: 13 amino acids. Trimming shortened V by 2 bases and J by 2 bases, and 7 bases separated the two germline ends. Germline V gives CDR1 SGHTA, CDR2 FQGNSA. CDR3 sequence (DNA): TGTGCCAGCAGCTTACCGGGGCCCTACGAGCAGTACTTC. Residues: CASSLPGPYEQYF. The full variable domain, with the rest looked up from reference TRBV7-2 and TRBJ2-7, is GAGVSQSPSNKVTEKGKDVELRCDPISGHTALYWYRQSLGQGLEFLIYFQGNSAPDKSGLPSDRFSAERTGGSVSTLTIQRTQQEDSAVYLCASSLPGPYEQYFGPGTRLTVT.

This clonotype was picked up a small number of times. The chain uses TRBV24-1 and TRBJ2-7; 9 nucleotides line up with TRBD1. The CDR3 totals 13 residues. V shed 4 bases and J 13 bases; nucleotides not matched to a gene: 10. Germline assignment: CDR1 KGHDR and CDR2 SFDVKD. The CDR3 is CATSDLPGQGIYF. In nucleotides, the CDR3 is TGTGCCACCAGTGACCTCCCGGGACAGGGAATTTACTTC.

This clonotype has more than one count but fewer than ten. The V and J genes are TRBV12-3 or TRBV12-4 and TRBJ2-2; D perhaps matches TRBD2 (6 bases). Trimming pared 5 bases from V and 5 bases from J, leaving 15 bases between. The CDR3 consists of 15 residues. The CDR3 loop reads CASSGGTPGTGELFF. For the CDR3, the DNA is TGTGCCAGCAGTGGGGGGACCCCGGGAACCGGGGAGCTGTTTTTT.

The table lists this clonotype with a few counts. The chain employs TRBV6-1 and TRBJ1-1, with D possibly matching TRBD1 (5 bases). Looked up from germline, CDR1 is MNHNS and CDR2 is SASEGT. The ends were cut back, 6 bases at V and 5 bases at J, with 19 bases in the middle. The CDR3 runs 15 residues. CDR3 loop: CASRNRFALGTEAFF. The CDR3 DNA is TGTGCCAGCAGAAACAGGTTTGCTCTGGGGACTGAAGCTTTCTTT.

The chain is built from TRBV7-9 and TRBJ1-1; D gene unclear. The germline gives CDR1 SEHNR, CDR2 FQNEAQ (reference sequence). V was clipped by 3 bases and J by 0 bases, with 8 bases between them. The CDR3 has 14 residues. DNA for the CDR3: TGTGCCAGCAGCTTTAGTGAGGTGAACACTGAAGCTTTCTTT. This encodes CASSFSEVNTEAFF.

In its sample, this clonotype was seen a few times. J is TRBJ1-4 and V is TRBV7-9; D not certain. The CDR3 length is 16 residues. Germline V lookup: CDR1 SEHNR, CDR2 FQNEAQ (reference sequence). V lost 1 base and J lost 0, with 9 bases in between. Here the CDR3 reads CASSLVATSTNEKLFF. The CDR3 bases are TGTGCCAGCAGCTTAGTGGCGACCTCAACTAATGAAAAACTGTTTTTT. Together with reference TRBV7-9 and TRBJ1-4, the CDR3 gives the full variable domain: DTGVSQNPRHKITKRGQNVTFRCDPISEHNRLYWYRQTLGQGPEFLTYFQNEAQLEKSRLLSDRFSAERPKGSFSTLEIQRTEQGDSAMYLCASSLVATSTNEKLFFGSGTQLSVL.

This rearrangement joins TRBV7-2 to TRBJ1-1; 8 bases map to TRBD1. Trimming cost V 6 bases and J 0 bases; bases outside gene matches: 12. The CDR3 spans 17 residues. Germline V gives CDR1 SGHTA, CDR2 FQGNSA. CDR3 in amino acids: CASSLRDRRIMNTEAFF. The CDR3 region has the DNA TGTGCCAGCAGTCTTAGGGACAGGAGAATCATGAACACTGAAGCTTTCTTT. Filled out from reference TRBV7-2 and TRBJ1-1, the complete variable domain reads GAGVSQSPSNKVTEKGKDVELRCDPISGHTALYWYRQSLGQGLEFLIYFQGNSAPDKSGLPSDRFSAERTGGSVSTLTIQRTQQEDSAVYLCASSLRDRRIMNTEAFFGQGTRLTVV.

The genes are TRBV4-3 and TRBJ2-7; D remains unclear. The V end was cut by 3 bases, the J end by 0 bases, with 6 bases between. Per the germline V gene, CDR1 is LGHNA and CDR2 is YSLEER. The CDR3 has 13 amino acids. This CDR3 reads CASSHGSSYEQYF. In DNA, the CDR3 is TGCGCCAGCAGCCACGGCAGCTCCTACGAGCAGTACTTC.

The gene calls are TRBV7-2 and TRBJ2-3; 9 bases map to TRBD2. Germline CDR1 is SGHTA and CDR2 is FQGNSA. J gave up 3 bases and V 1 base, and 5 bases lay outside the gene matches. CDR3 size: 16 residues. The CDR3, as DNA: TGTGCCAGCAGCTTAGGTTGGCGGGGGGGTACAGATACGCAGTATTTT. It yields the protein CASSLGWRGGTDTQYF.

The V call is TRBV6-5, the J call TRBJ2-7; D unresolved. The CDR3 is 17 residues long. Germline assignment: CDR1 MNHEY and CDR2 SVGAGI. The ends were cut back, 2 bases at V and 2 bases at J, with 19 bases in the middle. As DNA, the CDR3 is TGTGCCAGCAGTTACAAAAAGGCCGGAAGGTACACCTACGAGCAGTACTTC. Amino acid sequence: CASSYKKAGRYTYEQYF.

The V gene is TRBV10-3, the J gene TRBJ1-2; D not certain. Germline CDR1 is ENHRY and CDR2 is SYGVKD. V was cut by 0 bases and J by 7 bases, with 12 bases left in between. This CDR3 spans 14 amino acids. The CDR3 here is CAISESGGNRGYTF. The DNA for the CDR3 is TGTGCCATCAGTGAGTCGGGAGGGAATCGTGGCTACACCTTC.

The CDR3 loop reads CSAGPRGPAYEQYF. CDR3 in DNA: TGCAGTGCTGGCCCTAGGGGGCCTGCCTACGAGCAGTACTTC. The V and J genes are TRBV20-1 and TRBJ2-7; 7 positions agree with TRBD1. V shed 5 bases and J 2 bases; nucleotides not matched to a gene: 9. The germline V gene has CDR1 DFQATT and CDR2 SNEGSKA (reference sequence). The CDR3 consists of 14 residues.

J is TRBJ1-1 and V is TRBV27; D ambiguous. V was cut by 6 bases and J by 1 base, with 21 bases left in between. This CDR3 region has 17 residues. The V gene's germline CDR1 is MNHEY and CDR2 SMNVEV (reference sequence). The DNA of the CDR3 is TGTGCCAGCAGCCCCCGTGAGAGATCGGTGAGGAACACTGAAGCTTTCTTT. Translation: CASSPRERSVRNTEAFF.

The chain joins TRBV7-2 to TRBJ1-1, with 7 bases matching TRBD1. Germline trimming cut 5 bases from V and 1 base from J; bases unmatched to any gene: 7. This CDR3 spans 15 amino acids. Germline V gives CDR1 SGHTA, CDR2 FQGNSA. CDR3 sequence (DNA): TGTGCCAGCAGCCGCACAGGGGCGGGGAACACTGAAGCTTTCTTT. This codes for CASSRTGAGNTEAFF.

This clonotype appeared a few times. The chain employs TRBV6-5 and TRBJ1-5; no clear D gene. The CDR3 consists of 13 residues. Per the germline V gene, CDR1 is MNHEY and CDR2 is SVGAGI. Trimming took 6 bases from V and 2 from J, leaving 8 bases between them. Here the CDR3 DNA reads TGTGCCAGCAGCCGGAAGGGCAATCAGCCCCAGCATTTT. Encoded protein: CASSRKGNQPQHF.

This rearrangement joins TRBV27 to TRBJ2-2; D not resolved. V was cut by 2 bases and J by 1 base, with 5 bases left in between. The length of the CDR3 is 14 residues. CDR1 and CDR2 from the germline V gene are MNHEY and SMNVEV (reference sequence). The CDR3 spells CASSLQQNTGELFF. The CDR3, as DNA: TGTGCCAGCAGTTTACAGCAGAACACCGGGGAGCTGTTTTTT.

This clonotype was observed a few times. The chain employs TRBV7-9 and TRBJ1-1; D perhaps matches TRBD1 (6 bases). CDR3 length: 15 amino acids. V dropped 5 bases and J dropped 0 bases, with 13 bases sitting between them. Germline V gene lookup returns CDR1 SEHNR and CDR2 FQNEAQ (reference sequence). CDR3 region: CASSPTGQLNTEAFF. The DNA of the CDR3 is TGTGCCAGCAGCCCCACCGGACAGTTGAACACTGAAGCTTTCTTT.